This T cell receptor (beta chain) emerged from a study of T cell clones after liver transplantation. For the study at large: Post-transplant blood was tracked for graft-donor-reactive T cell clones identified in a pre-transplant mixed lymphocyte reaction. Draws occurred before transplant, before withdrawal, and after complete or failed withdrawal. Study findings and constraints: The donor-reactive repertoire was only partly measurable in two subjects, lacking donor cells. Migration into the graft, not deletion, may explain lost graft donor-reactive T cells.

Germline V gene lookup returns CDR1 SGHRS and CDR2 YFSETQ. V gave up 0 bases and J gave up 5 bases, with 12 bases separating them. CDR3 length: 15 amino acids. Here immunoSEQ multiplex PCR was the method, and the copy in TCRdb shows in-frame clones only, minus some. Among around 78,000 clones, approximately 82% were seen once, and the ten largest hold 2.5% to 3%. As to this clone: Its antigen is currently unknown.

The material sequenced was CD4+ T cells from blood, taken at the 22-month timepoint. The chain couples TRBV5-1 to TRBJ1-3; maybe TRBD1 (6 bases). This TCR derives from a human patient who received a liver transplant. Some of these T cells may belong to the graft donor. CDR3 amino acids: CASSLDDRTRNTIYF. The CDR3 DNA sequence: TGCGCCAGCAGCTTGGATGACAGGACGAGAAACACCATATATTTT.